This T cell receptor (beta chain) stems from a study of beta chain features in type 1 diabetes. Background on the study: Across every sample, 85 million to 120 million sorted cells were examined in total. Study-level findings and limits: Patients' naive, central memory and regulatory TCRB repertoires appeared more alike than those of healthy donors. VDJ junctions from patients with type 1 diabetes contained fewer insertions and more deletions. Moderate yet significant TCRB CDR3 shortening was seen in Type 1 diabetes patients in all four CD4+ subsets.

Expressed TCRB transcripts were sequenced, since all the RNA that had been isolated was reverse transcribed. Produced via immunoSEQ multiplex PCR; TCRdb's table is partial and in-frame only. The sample has 600,000 or so clones, around 12% seen once. With V trimmed by 1 base and J by 5 bases, 2 bases remained unmatched. Germline values: CDR1 KGHSH, CDR2 LQKENI. The CDR3 length is 13 residues. A few counts support this clone. No antigen is known for it. Via the markers CD45RO/CCR7/CD25/CD127/CD95/CD27, stem cell-like memory, regulatory, central memory and naive CD4+ cells were sorted. The TCR originated in a man aged 25-40 years with type 1 diabetes. Specimen: naive CD4+ T cells from blood. This sequence joins TRBV18 and TRBJ2-7, with 7 positions matching TRBD1. The CDR3 DNA is TGTGCCAGCTCACCACGGGACAGCAACGAGCAGTACTTC. It translates to CASSPRDSNEQYF.